A single T cell receptor (beta chain) is shown here with its context. This clonotype has a handful of counts. No antigen is known for it. Base quality data are lacking; no much larger clone is found one base away. The library was obtained by 5' RACE. The ligated cDNA was amplified in four rounds of PCR with nested alpha and beta constant region primers together with the SP2 primer. TCR RNA was reverse transcribed with SuperScript IV using alpha and beta constant region primers for the blood and skin samples. T4 RNA ligase 1 was used to ligate an oligonucleotide containing the Illumina SP2 primer and a UMI to the 3' end of the cDNA. The 12-nucleotide UMI was composed of two random hexamers separated by an eight-base spacer, which was included to prevent hairpin formation. From the second PCR onward, the TCR alpha and beta chain libraries were handled separately, and dual indexing was used for multiplexing. After pooling, the indexed libraries were analyzed by capillary electrophoresis and sequenced on either an Illumina MiSeq or NextSeq. Libraries were spiked with PhiX DNA at about 5-8% so that base diversity was increased and cluster recognition was improved. In the original analysis: Demultiplexor pulled UMIs out of read 2, joined the UMIs with the TCR sequence from read 1, and separated reads according to sample indices. V and J genes and V-J junctions were identified by Decombinator, and each TCR was assigned a five-part identifier that included V and J deletions. Collapsinator used UMIs to correct sequencing errors and PCR amplification heterogeneity, yielding UMI-based abundance per TCR. CDR3Translator turned identifiers into nucleotide sequence, translated the nucleotide sequence into amino acids, and pulled out CDR3 regions based on terminal motifs. Error-corrected counts of alpha and beta TCRs from blood and skin were compared after being normalized to the amount of input RNA. TCRdb cleaned the public reads at Q25 with fastp, built clones with MiXCR and kept in-frame beta chains. Each entry is one CDR3 protein sequence, shown with its most common DNA and genes. TCRdb, rather than the study authors, made the V and J calls. The sample table shows roughly 62,000 distinct CDR3 sequences, and roughly 6.7% are seen once. Clones ranked in the top ten supply almost 10% of the sample.

The data were obtained in a study of naive and memory T cell subsets (dated by TCRdb to 2017 to 2019). As for the study more broadly: According to the figure summarizing the samples, there were some 10 blood donors, 7 tuberculin skin test biopsies and 3 saline control biopsies. Usually PCR2 was run as a SYBR Green qPCR and stopped at a set threshold, although low-input samples could use end-point PCR (approximately 6 cycles) instead.

On the study overall, not on this receptor specifically: The RNA-based method was acknowledged to be potentially sensitive to changes in TCR transcripts with T cell activation and differentiation.

Using 3' ligation of a UMI-containing oligonucleotide to TCR cDNA, the study laid out a robust and sensitive protocol to amplify, sequence and analyze TCRs. For whole blood analysis, about 2.5 ml of peripheral blood was drawn from adult healthy volunteers into Tempus tubes, and RNA was extracted according to the manufacturer's instructions. Total RNA was treated with RQ1 DNase, without cell sorting, prior to reverse transcription, with an input of about 1 to 1000 ng being targeted. To check how robust the pipeline was in samples where T cells make up a minority population, libraries were built from skin biopsies and whole blood. V loses 1 base, J loses 14 bases, and the germline ends lie 17 bases apart. From the cysteine through the phenylalanine, the CDR3 covers 12 amino acids. The DNA shown is the 36-base CDR3, in frame from base 1. CDR1 and CDR2 are read off the germline V gene (reference sequence) as DFQATT and SNEGSKA.

This clonotype originated in a male donor in good health. The chain links TRBV20-1 with TRBJ2-5; a confident D gene designation cannot be given. The CDR3: CSARVGIETPYF. The nucleotides read TGCAGTGCTAGAGTAGGGATTGAGACCCCCTACTTC.